This TCR beta chain originates from a study of Ad26.COV2.S vaccination and SARS-CoV-2 variants. Study results and caveats: While placebo recipients had lower spike-specific TCR breadth, vaccine recipients had more.

This sample's treatment: roughly 20 received Ad26.COV2.S at low or high dose, single or two shots; roughly five received placebo; per-sample allocation not given. The samples were gathered on day 63 after the first injection of vaccine or placebo. An adult of 18-55 years in Boston served as donor. A remark on this clone: Its antigen is currently unknown.

The germline V gene encodes CDR1 SGHAT and CDR2 FQDESV (reference sequence). The junction had 7 bases not matched to a gene; V was cut back by 1 base and J by 6 bases. The CDR3 has 15 amino acids. Some clones are missing from TCRdb's copy, which holds only in-frame ones; the method was immunoSEQ multiplex PCR. The sample carries about 280,000 clones, more than 75% recorded once. Sample: peripheral blood, taken in a trial of Ad26.COV2.S vaccine versus placebo. V usage is TRBV11-1 and J usage is TRBJ1-2; 8 nucleotides agree with TRBD1. The source is a person between 18 and 65 years old who received the Ad26.COV2.S COVID-19 vaccine or a placebo. The chain's CDR3 is CASSLGQGISDGYTF. CDR3 nucleotides: TGTGCCAGCAGCTTAGGACAGGGGATTTCGGATGGCTACACCTTC.